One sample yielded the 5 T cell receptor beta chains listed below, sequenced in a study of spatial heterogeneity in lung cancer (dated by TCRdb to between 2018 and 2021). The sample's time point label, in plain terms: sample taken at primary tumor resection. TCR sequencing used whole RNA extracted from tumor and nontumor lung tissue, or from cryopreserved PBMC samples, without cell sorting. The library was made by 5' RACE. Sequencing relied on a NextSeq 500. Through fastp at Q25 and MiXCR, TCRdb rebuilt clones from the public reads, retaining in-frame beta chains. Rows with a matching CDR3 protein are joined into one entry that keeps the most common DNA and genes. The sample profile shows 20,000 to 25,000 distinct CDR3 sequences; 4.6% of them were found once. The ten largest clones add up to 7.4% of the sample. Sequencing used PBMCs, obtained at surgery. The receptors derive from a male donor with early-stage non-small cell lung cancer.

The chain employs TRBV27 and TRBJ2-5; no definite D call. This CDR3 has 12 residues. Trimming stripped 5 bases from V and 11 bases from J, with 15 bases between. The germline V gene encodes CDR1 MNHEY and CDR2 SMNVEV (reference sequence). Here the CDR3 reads CASSPTGVGQYF. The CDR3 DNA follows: TGTGCCAGCAGTCCAACCGGAGTCGGGCAGTACTTC.

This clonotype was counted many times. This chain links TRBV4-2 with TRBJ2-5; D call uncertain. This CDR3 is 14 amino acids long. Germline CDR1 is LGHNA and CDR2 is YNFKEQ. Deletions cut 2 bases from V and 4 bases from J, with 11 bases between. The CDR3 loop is CASSQNDLTETQYF. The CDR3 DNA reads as TGTGCCAGCAGCCAAAACGACCTCACAGAGACCCAGTACTTC.

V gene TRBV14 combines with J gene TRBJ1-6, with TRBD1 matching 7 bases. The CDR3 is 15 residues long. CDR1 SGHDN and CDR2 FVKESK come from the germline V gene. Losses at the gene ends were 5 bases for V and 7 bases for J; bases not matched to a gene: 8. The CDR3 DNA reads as TGTGCCAGCAGCGACCGACAGGGCAGCAATTCACCCCTCCACTTT. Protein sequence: CASSDRQGSNSPLHF.

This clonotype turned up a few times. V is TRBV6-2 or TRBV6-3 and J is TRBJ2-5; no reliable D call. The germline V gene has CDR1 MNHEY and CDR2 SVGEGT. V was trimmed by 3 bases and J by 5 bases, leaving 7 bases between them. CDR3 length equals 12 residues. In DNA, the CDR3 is TGTGCCAGCAGTTATTATGGGGAGACCCAGTACTTC. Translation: CASSYYGETQYF.

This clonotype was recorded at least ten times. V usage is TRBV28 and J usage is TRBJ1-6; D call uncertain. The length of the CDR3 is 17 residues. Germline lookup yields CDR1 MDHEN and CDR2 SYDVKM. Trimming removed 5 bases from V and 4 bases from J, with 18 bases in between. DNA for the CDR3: TGTGCCAGCAGTCCATTATCACTGGGTGGTTATAATTCACCCCTCCACTTT. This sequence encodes CASSPLSLGGYNSPLHF.